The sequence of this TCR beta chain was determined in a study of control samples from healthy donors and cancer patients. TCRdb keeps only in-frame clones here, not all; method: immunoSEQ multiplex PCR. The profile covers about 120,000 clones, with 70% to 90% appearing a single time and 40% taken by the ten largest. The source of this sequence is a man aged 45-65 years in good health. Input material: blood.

DNA for the CDR3: TGTGCCAGTACCTTGGGGAGCTCTGGAAACACCATATATTTT. Translation gives CASTLGSSGNTIYF. V usage is TRBV5-8 and J usage is TRBJ1-3, with D uncertain. The CDR3 length is 14 residues. V was cut by 8 bases and J by 0 bases, with 12 bases left in between. Germline CDR1 is SGHTS and CDR2 is YDEGEE.